This TCR beta chain stems from a study of blood T cells in healthy people across ages. Sample-barcoded 5' priming and a J-beta primer mix drove a second PCR of roughly 6 to 12 cycles. A 12-random-nucleotide template-switch adaptor tagged each cDNA molecule. From each sample, at least 2.5 million paired-end reads containing CDR3 were obtained. TCRdb reanalysed the 5' RACE reads using MiXCR and keeps one entry per CDR3 protein. The table has about 1.8 million distinct CDR3 sequences, less than 50% seen once. Germline lookup yields CDR1 LGHNA and CDR2 YNFKEQ. The CDR3 is made up of 20 amino acids. V gave up 1 base and J gave up 2 bases; unmatched junction bases: 10.

The chain employs TRBV4-2 and TRBJ2-3, with TRBD2 matching 15 bases. Material for sequencing was blood. This clonotype was sampled from a woman in her 40s in good health. The chain's CDR3 is CASSQGIGLAGGQVTDTQYF. CDR3 nucleotide sequence: TGTGCCAGCAGCCAAGGGATTGGACTAGCGGGGGGGCAGGTCACAGATACGCAGTATTTT.